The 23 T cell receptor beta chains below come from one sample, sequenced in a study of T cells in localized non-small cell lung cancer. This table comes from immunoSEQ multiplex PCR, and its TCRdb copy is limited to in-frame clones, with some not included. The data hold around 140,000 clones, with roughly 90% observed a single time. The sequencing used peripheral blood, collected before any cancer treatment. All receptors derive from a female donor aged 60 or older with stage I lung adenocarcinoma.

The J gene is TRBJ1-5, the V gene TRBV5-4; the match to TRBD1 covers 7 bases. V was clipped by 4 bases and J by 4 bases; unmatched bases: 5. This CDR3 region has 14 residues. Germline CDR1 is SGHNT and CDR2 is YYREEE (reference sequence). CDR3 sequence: CASSTDRENQPQHF. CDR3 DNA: TGTGCCAGCAGCACCGACAGGGAGAATCAGCCCCAGCATTTT.

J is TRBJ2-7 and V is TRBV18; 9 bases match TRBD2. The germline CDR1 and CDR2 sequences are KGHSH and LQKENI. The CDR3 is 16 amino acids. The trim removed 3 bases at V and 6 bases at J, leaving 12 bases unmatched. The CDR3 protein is CASSPNGVAGASEQYF. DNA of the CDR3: TGTGCCAGCTCACCGAACGGGGTAGCGGGAGCCTCCGAGCAGTACTTC.

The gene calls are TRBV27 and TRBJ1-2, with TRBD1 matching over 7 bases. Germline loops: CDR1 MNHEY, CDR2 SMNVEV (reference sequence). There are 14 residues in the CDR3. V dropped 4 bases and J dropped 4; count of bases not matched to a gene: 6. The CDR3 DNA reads TGTGCCAGCAGTTACTCAGGGGGGCCCTATGGCTACACCTTC. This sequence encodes CASSYSGGPYGYTF.

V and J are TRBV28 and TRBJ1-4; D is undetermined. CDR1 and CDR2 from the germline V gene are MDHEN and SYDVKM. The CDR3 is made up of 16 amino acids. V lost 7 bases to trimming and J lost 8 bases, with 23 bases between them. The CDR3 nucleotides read TGTGCCAGCACCCCGACCCTGGCGCCCCTATTAGAAAAACTGTTTTTT. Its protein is CASTPTLAPLLEKLFF. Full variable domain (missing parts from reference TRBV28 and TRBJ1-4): DVKVTQSSRYLVKRTGEKVFLECVQDMDHENMFWYRQDPGLGLRLIYFSYDVKMKEKGDIPEGYSVSREKKERFSLILESASTNQTSMYLCASTPTLAPLLEKLFFGSGTQLSVL.

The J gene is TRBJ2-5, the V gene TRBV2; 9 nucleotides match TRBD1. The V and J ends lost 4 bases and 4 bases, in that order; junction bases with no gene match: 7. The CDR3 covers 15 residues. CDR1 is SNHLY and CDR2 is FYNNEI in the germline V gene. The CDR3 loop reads CASSVTGGTGETQYF. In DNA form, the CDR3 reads TGTGCCAGCAGTGTGACAGGGGGGACAGGAGAGACCCAGTACTTC.

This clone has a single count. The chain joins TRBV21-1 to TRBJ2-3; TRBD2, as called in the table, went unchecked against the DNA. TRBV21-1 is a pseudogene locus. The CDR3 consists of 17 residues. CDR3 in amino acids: CASSPAAKRSCTDTQYF. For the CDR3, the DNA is TGTGCCAGCAGCCCTGCGGCAAAGCGGTCCTGCACAGATACGCAGTATTTT.

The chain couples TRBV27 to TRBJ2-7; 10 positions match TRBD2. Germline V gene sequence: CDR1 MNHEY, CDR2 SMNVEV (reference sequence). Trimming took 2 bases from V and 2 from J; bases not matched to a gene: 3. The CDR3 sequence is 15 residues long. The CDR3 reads CASSLILAGAYEQYF. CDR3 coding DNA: TGTGCCAGCAGTTTAATCCTAGCGGGAGCCTACGAGCAGTACTTC.

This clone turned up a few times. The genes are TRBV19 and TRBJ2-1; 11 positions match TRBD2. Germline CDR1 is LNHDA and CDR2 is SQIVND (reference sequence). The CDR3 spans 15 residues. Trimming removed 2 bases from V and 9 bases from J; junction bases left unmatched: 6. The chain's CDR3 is CASSILLAGDGEQFF. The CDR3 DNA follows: TGTGCCAGTAGTATATTACTAGCGGGAGACGGTGAGCAGTTCTTC.

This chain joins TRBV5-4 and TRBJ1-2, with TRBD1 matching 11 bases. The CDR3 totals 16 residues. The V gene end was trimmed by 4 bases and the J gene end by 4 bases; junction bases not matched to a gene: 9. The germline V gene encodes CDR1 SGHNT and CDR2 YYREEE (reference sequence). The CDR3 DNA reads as TGTGCCAGCAGCAACGCCGGGACAGGGGGAAGCTATGGCTACACCTTC. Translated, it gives CASSNAGTGGSYGYTF.

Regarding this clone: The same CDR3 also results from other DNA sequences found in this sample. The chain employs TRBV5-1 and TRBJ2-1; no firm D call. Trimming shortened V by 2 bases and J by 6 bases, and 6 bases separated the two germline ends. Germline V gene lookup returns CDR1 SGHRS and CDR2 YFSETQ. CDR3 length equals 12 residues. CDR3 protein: CASSFSGNEQFF. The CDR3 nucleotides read TGCGCCAGCAGCTTTTCGGGCAATGAGCAGTTCTTC.

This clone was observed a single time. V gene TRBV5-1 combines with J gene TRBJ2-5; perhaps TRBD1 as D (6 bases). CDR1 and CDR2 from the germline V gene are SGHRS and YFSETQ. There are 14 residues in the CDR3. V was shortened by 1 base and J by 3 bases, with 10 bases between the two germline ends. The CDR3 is CASSLTHREETQYF. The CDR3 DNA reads TGCGCCAGCAGCTTGACTCACAGGGAAGAGACCCAGTACTTC. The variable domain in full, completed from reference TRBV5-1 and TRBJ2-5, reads KAGVTQTPRYLIKTRGQQVTLSCSPISGHRSVSWYQQTPGQGLQFLFEYFSETQRNKGNFPGRFSGRQFSNSRSEMNVSTLELGDSALYLCASSLTHREETQYFGPGTRLLVL.

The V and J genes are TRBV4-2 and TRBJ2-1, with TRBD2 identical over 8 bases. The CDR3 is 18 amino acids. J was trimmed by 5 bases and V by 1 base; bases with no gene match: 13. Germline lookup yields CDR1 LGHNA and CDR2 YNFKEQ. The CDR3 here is CASSQVGTSGFHNNEQFF. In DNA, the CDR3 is TGTGCCAGCAGCCAAGTAGGAACTAGCGGTTTCCATAACAATGAGCAGTTCTTC.

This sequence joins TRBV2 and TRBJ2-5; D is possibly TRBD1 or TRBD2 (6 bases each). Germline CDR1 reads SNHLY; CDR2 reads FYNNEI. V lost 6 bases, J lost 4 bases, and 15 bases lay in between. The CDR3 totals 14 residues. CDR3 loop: CASRADGGRETQYF. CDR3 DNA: TGTGCCAGCAGGGCGGACGGGGGCAGAGAGACCCAGTACTTC.

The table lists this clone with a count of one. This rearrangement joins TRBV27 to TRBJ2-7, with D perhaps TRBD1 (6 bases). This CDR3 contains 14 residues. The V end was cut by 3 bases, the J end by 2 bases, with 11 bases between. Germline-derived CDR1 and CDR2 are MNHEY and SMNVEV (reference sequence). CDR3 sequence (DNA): TGTGCCAGCAGTTTCGTACAGGGACCCTACGAGCAGTACTTC. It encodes CASSFVQGPYEQYF.

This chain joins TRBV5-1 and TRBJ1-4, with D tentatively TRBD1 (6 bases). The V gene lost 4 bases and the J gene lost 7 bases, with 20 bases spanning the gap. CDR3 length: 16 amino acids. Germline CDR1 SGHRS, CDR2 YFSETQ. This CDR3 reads CASSEGHEKEFEKLFF. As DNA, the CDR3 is TGCGCCAGCAGCGAGGGACACGAAAAGGAGTTTGAAAAACTGTTTTTT.

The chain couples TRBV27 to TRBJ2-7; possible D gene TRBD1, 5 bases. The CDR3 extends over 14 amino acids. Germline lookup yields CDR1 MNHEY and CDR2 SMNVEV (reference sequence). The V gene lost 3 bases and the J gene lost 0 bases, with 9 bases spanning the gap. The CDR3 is CASSFAGFSYEQYF. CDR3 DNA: TGTGCCAGCAGTTTCGCAGGGTTCTCCTACGAGCAGTACTTC.

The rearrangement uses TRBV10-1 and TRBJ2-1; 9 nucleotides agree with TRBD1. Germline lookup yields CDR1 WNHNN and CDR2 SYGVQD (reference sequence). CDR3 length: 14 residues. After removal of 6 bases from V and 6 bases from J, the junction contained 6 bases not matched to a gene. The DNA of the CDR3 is TGCGCCAGCAGCTTGACAGGGGGGTCCAATGAGCAGTTCTTC. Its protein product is CASSLTGGSNEQFF.

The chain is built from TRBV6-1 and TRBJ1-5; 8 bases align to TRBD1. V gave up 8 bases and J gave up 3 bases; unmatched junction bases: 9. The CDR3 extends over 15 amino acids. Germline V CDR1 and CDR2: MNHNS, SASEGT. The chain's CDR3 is CASGDRFGNNQPQHF. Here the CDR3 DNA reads TGTGCCAGCGGGGACAGGTTTGGAAACAATCAGCCCCAGCATTTT.

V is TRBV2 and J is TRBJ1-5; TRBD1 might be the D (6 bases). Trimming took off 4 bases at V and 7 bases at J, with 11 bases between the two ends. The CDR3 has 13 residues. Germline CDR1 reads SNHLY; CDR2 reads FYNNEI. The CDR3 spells CASSGGQQQPQHF. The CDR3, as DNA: TGTGCCAGCAGTGGTGGACAGCAGCAGCCCCAGCATTTT. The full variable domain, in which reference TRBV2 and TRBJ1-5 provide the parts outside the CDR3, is EPEVTQTPSHQVTQMGQEVILRCVPISNHLYFYWYRQILGQKVEFLVSFYNNEISEKSEIFDDQFSVERPDGSNFTLKIRSTKLEDSAMYFCASSGGQQQPQHFGDGTRLSIL.

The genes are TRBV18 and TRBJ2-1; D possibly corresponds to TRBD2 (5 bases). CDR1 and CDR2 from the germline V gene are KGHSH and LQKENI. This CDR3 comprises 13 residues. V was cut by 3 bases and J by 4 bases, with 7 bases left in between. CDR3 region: CASSPGLYNEQFF. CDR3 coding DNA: TGTGCCAGCTCACCCGGACTGTACAATGAGCAGTTCTTC.

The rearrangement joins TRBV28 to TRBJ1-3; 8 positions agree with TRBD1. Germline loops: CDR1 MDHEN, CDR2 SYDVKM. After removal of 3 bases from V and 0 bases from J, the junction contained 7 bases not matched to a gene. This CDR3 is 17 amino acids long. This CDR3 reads CASSFRGTGISGNTIYF. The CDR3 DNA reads TGTGCCAGCAGTTTTAGGGGGACAGGTATCTCTGGAAACACCATATATTTT. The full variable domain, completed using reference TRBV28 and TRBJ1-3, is DVKVTQSSRYLVKRTGEKVFLECVQDMDHENMFWYRQDPGLGLRLIYFSYDVKMKEKGDIPEGYSVSREKKERFSLILESASTNQTSMYLCASSFRGTGISGNTIYFGEGSWLTVV.

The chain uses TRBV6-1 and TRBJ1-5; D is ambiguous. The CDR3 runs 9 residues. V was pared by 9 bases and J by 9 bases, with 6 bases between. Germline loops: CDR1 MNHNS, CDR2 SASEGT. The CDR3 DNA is TGTGCCAGTGGCCCGCCCCAGCATTTT. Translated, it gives CASGPPQHF.

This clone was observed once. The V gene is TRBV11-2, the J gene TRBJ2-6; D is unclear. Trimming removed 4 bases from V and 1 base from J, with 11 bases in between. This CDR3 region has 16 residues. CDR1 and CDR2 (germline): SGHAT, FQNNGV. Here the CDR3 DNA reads TGTGCCAGCAGCTCCATATTCGGGTCTGGGGCCAACGTCCTGACTTTC. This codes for CASSSIFGSGANVLTF.